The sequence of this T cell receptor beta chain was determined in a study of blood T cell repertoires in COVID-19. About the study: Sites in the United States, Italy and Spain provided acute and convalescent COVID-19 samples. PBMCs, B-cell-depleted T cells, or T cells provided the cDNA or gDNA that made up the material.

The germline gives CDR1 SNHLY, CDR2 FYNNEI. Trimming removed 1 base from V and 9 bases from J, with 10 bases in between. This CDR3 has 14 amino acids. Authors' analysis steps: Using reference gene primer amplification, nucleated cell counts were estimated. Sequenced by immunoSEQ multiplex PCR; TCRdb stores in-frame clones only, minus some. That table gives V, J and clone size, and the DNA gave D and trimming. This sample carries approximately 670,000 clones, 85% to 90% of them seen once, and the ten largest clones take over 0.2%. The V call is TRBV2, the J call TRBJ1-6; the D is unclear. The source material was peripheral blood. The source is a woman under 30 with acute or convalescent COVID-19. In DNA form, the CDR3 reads TGTGCCAGCAGTGAAGGGGGAGCGAGTTCACCCCTCCACTTT. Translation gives CASSEGGASSPLHF.